This T cell receptor beta chain was identified in a study of blood T cell repertoires in COVID-19. Study-wide context: Both acute and convalescent COVID-19 samples were obtained from the United States, Italy and Spain. Nucleic acid was either cDNA or gDNA, and it came from T cells, B-cell-depleted T cells, or PBMCs.

The V end was cut by 3 bases, the J end by 9 bases, with 21 bases between. The CDR3 runs to 16 residues. Germline loops: CDR1 SGHAT, CDR2 FQNNGV. Authors' methods: By means of reference gene primer amplification, nucleated cell counts were estimated. Sequencing used immunoSEQ multiplex PCR; TCRdb keeps in-frame clones, though not all of them. D and trimming were read from the DNA, whereas the V and J calls and clone size are those reported in that table. The data contain roughly 230,000 clones, 85% of them singletons. The sequenced material came from peripheral blood. This rearrangement joins TRBV11-2 to TRBJ2-1; D is perhaps TRBD2 (7 bases). The TCR sequence derives from a man in his fifties with COVID-19, enrolled during active disease. The CDR3 loop is CASSLRGLGGRGEQFF. The DNA for the CDR3 is TGTGCCAGCAGCTTGAGGGGGTTGGGGGGGCGCGGTGAGCAGTTCTTC.